The 2 T cell receptor beta chains reported below all come from one sample, sequenced in a study of neurological immune-mediated disorders. Using its own MiXCR run on the 5' RACE reads, TCRdb lists one record per CDR3 protein. The sample carries approximately 41,000 distinct CDR3 sequences, 13% to 15% recorded once. The specimen was CD4+ T cells from blood. The receptors were sampled from a woman aged 60-75 years with HTLV-1-associated myelopathy (HAM/TSP).

This clonotype was found many times. CDR3 nucleotide sequence: TGCAGTGCTCAACCCCGACAGGGAGTGCCCGGCGGCTACACCTTC. Encoded protein: CSAQPRQGVPGGYTF. This chain links TRBV20-1 with TRBJ1-2; 7 bases fit TRBD1. V trimming: 5 bases; J trimming: 8 bases; junction bases outside the gene matches: 17. CDR3 length: 15 residues. In germline, CDR1 is DFQATT, CDR2 SNEGSKA (reference sequence).

As for this clonotype: Germline is not matched at one junction end, which may reflect a read error. The V and J genes are TRBV15 and TRBJ1-2, with D perhaps matching TRBD1 (5 bases). The CDR3 extends over 15 amino acids. CDR1 and CDR2 from the germline V gene are LNHNV and YYDKDF (reference sequence). The CDR3 loop reads CVTSRDMAGSYGYTF. The CDR3 DNA sequence: TGTGTCACCAGCAGAGATATGGCAGGGAGCTATGGCTACACCTTC.